The present entry profiles one TCR beta chain with its context. The data are from a study of shared clonotypes between healthy human individuals. Across the study: Donor composition was a couple of women and a few men, aged 18 to 49.

The test was conducted at deep level. Sequencing was performed with immunoSEQ multiplex PCR; in TCRdb, only in-frame clones are kept and a portion is missing. The sample consists of roughly 2,300,000 clones, around 92% of them appearing once. This sequence originates from a man between 18 and 35 years old in good health. Some clones in this sample may be carry-over from other donors' samples. Sequenced: naive CD4+ T cells from PBMCs. This sample's subset: CD45RA+ positively selected.

The CDR3 sequence is CASSPQSAEQFF. The CDR3, as DNA: TGTGCCAGCTCACCACAGTCCGCTGAGCAGTTCTTC. This rearrangement joins TRBV18 to TRBJ2-1; D unresolved. The CDR3 is 12 amino acids. Trimming removed 1 base from V and 9 bases from J, with 7 bases in between. CDR1 and CDR2 (germline): KGHSH, LQKENI. The entire variable domain, with the rest obtained from reference TRBV18 and TRBJ2-1, is as follows: NAGVMQNPRHLVRRRGQEARLRCSPMKGHSHVYWYRQLPEEGLKFMVYLQKENIIDESGMPKERFSAEFPKEGPSILRIQQVVRGDSAAYFCASSPQSAEQFFGPGTRLTVL.